These 6 T cell receptor beta chains came from one sample sequenced in a study of tissue T cells after allogeneic stem cell transplantation. The assay was immunoSEQ multiplex PCR, and TCRdb's table has in-frame clones only and misses some. This repertoire shows 920 or so clones, 30% to 50% found once; its top ten account for around 50%. Sequenced material: transverse colon tissue, taken at autopsy. The receptor source for this set is a female patient aged 40 to 75 with steroid-refractory graft-versus-host disease after an allogeneic stem cell transplant. Some T cells may be graft donor cells.

This clone is medium-sized. The rearrangement uses TRBV7-9 and TRBJ2-2, with 8 bases fitting TRBD1. Germline values: CDR1 SEHNR, CDR2 FQNEAQ (reference sequence). This CDR3 is 18 amino acids long. The V gene end was trimmed by 4 bases and the J gene end by 4 bases; junction bases not matched to a gene: 14. The CDR3 here is CASSSPLSGTGGTGELFF. CDR3 DNA: TGTGCCAGCAGCTCTCCCTTATCCGGGACAGGCGGCACCGGGGAGCTGTTTTTT. Full variable domain (outside the CDR3, taken from reference TRBV7-9 and TRBJ2-2): DTGVSQNPRHKITKRGQNVTFRCDPISEHNRLYWYRQTLGQGPEFLTYFQNEAQLEKSRLLSDRFSAERPKGSFSTLEIQRTEQGDSAMYLCASSSPLSGTGGTGELFFGEGSRLTVL.

The V gene is TRBV7-8, the J gene TRBJ2-1; D might be TRBD2 (6 bases). V lost 3 bases to trimming and J lost 0 bases, with 18 bases between them. Germline V lookup: CDR1 SGHVS, CDR2 FQNEAQ. CDR3 size: 18 residues. The CDR3, as DNA: TGTGCCAGCAGCTTTGACCCCCGGGACTTTAGCTCCTACAATGAGCAGTTCTTC. This gives the protein CASSFDPRDFSSYNEQFF.

This chain links TRBV7-2 with TRBJ1-1; D might be TRBD1 (6 bases). The germline V and J ends were trimmed by 1 base and 5 bases, with 14 bases remaining between them. The CDR3 spans 15 residues. Germline CDR1 is SGHTA and CDR2 is FQGNSA. The CDR3 DNA reads TGTGCCAGCAGCTTAGGCGCCGGGGGCGGAACTGAAGCTTTCTTT. This sequence encodes CASSLGAGGGTEAFF.

This clone was counted once. The chain employs TRBV7-9 and TRBJ2-2; 11 bases line up with TRBD1. V shed 3 bases, J shed 4 bases, and the junction held 10 bases outside the gene matches. The germline CDR1 and CDR2 sequences are SEHNR and FQNEAQ (reference sequence). CDR3 size: 18 residues. CDR3 DNA sequence: TGTGCCAGCAGCTTCCGGGACAGGGGGGCGCGAGGCACCGGGGAGCTGTTTTTT. Its translation is CASSFRDRGARGTGELFF.

The chain uses TRBV18 and TRBJ2-5; 11 bases align to TRBD1. The CDR3 length is 16 residues. Germline V lookup: CDR1 KGHSH, CDR2 LQKENI. The V segment lost 1 base and the J segment 2 bases; nucleotides outside the gene matches: 3. The CDR3 sequence is CASSPRGDRGQETQYF. CDR3 in DNA: TGTGCCAGCTCACCACGAGGGGACAGGGGGCAAGAGACCCAGTACTTC.

The chain joins TRBV14 to TRBJ1-2; no firm D call. Trimming left V 2 bases short and J 4 bases short, with 14 bases between. Germline CDR1 reads SGHDN; CDR2 reads FVKESK. CDR3 length: 15 residues. CDR3 coding DNA: TGTGCCAGCAGCCAAAAGAGAGGTCGCTCCTATGGCTACACCTTC. Translation gives CASSQKRGRSYGYTF.